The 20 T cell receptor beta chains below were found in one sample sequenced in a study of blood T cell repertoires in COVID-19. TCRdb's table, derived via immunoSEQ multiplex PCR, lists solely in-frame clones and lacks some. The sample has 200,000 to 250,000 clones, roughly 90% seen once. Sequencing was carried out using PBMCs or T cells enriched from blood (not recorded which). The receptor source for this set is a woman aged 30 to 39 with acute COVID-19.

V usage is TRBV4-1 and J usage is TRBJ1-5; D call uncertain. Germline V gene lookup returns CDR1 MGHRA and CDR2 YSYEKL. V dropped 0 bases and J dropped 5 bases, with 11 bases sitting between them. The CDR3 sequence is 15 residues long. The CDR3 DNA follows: TGCGCCAGCAGCCAAGACGTCGCGGGCCATCAGCCCCAGCATTTT. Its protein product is CASSQDVAGHQPQHF.

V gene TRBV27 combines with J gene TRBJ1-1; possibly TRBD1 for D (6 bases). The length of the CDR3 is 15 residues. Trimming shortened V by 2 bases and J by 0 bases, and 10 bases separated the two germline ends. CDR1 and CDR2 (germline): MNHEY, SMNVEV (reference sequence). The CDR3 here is CASSLGGHLNTEAFF. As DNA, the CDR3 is TGTGCCAGCAGTTTAGGGGGACACTTGAACACTGAAGCTTTCTTT.

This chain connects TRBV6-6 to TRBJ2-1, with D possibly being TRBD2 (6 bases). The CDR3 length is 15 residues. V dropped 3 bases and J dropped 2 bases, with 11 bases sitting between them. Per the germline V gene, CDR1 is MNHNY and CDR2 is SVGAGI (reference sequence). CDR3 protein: CASSYRDFAYNEQFF. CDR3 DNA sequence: TGTGCCAGCAGTTATCGGGACTTCGCCTACAATGAGCAGTTCTTC.

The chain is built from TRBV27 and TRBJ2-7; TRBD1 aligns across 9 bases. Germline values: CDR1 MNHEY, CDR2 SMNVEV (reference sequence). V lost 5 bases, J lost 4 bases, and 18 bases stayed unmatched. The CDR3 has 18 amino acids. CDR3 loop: CASSPLYRGGQGDYEQYF. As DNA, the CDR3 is TGTGCCAGCAGTCCCCTTTATCGCGGGGGACAGGGAGATTACGAGCAGTACTTC.

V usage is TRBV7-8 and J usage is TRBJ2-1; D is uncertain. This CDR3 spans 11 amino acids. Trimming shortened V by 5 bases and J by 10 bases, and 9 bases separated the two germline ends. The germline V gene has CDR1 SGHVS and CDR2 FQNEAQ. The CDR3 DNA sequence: TGTGCCAGCAGCCCAACCAGGGAGCAGTTCTTC. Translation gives CASSPTREQFF.

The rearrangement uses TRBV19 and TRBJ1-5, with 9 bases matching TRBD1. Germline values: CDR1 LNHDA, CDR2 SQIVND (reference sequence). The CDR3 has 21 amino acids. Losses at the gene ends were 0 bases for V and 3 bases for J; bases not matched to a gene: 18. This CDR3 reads CASSIDWTGATPLGINQPQHF. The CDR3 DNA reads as TGTGCCAGTAGTATAGATTGGACAGGGGCAACTCCATTGGGGATCAATCAGCCCCAGCATTTT.

The CDR3 nucleotides read TGTGCCAGCAGCTTGGGGGACAGGGAGTTTGCCTACGAGCAGTACTTC. It codes for CASSLGDREFAYEQYF. V and J are TRBV5-4 and TRBJ2-7; 9 bases fit TRBD1. Germline trimming cut 0 bases from V and 2 bases from J; bases unmatched to any gene: 6. There are 16 residues in the CDR3. Per germline, CDR1 SGHNT and CDR2 YYREEE (reference sequence).

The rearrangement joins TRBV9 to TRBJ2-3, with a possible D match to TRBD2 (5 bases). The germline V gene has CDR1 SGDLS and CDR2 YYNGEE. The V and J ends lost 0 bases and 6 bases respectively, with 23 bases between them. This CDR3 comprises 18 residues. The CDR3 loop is CASSVDFQAYGPGDTQYF. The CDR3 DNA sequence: TGTGCCAGCAGCGTAGACTTTCAGGCGTACGGCCCGGGGGATACGCAGTATTTT.

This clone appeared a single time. The CDR3 region has the DNA TGTGCCAGTCGGGGGGCTATCTACAATGAGCAGTTCTTC. This encodes CASRGAIYNEQFF. The chain is built from TRBV27 and TRBJ2-1; possibly TRBD2 for D (7 bases). The CDR3 spans 13 residues. CDR1 MNHEY and CDR2 SMNVEV come from the germline V gene (reference sequence). Trimming left V 9 bases short and J 3 bases short, with 12 bases between.

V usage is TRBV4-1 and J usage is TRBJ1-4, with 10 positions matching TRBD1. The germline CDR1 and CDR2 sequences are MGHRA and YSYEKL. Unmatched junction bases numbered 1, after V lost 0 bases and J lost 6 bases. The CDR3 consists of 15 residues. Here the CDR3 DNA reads TGCGCCAGCAGCCAAGAGACAGGGGGCGATGAAAAACTGTTTTTT. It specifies CASSQETGGDEKLFF.

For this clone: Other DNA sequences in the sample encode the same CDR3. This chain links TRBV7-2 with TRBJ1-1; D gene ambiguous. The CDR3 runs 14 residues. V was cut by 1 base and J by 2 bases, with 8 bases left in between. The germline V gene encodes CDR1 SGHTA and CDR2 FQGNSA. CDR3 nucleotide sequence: TGTGCCAGCAGCTTAGGAGGGCTAAACACTGAAGCTTTCTTT. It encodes CASSLGGLNTEAFF.

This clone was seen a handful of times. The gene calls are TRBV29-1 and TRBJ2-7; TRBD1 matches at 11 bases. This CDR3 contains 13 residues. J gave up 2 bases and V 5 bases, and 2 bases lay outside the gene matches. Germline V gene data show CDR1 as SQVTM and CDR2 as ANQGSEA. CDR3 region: CSVTGQGAYEQYF. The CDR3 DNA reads TGCAGCGTTACGGGACAGGGGGCCTACGAGCAGTACTTC.

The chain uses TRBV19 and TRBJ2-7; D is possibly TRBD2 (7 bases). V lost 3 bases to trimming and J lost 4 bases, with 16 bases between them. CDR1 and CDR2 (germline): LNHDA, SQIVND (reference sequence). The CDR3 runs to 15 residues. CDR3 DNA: TGTGCCAGTAGTATTCGGGGGGAGCAGGGGTACGAGCAGTACTTC. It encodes CASSIRGEQGYEQYF.

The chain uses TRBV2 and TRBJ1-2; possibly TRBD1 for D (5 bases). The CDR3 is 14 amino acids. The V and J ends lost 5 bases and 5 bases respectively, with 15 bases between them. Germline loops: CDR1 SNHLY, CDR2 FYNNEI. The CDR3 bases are TGTGCCAGCAGTACCTCCTGGGGGGAGTATGGCTACACCTTC. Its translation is CASSTSWGEYGYTF.

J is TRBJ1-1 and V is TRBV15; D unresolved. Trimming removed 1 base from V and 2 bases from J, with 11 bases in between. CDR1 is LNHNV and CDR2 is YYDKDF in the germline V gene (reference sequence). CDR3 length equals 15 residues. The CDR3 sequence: CATSRVPVRNTEAFF. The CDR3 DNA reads TGTGCCACCAGCAGAGTCCCAGTCCGAAACACTGAAGCTTTCTTT.

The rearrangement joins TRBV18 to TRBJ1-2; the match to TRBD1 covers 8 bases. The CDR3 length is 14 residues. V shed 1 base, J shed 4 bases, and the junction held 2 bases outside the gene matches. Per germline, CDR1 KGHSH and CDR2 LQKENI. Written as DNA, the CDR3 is TGTGCCAGCTCACCACGGACAGGGTTCTATGGCTACACCTTC. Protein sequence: CASSPRTGFYGYTF.

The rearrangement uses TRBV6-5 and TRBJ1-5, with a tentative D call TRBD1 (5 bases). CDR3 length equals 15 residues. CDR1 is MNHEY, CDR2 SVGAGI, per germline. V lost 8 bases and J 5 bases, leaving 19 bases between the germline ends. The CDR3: CASLRQPWSDQPQHF. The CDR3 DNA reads TGTGCCAGCCTTCGACAGCCCTGGTCGGATCAGCCCCAGCATTTT.

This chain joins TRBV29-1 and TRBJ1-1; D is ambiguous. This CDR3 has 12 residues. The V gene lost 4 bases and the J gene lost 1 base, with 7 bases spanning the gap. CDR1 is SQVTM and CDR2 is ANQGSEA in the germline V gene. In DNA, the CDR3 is TGCAGCGTTGTCCGGTCGAACACTGAAGCTTTCTTT. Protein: CSVVRSNTEAFF.

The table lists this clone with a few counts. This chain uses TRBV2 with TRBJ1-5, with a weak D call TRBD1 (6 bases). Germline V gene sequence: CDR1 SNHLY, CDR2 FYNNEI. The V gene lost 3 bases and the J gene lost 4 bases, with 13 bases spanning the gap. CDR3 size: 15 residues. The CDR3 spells CASSEQGTENQPQHF. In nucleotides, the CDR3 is TGTGCCAGCAGTGAGCAGGGGACCGAGAATCAGCCCCAGCATTTT.

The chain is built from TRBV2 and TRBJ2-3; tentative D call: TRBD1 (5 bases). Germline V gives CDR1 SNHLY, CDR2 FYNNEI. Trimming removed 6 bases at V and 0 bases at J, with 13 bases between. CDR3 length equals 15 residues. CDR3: CASSDYRKSTDTQYF. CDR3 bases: TGTGCCAGCAGCGATTACAGGAAGAGCACAGATACGCAGTATTTT.